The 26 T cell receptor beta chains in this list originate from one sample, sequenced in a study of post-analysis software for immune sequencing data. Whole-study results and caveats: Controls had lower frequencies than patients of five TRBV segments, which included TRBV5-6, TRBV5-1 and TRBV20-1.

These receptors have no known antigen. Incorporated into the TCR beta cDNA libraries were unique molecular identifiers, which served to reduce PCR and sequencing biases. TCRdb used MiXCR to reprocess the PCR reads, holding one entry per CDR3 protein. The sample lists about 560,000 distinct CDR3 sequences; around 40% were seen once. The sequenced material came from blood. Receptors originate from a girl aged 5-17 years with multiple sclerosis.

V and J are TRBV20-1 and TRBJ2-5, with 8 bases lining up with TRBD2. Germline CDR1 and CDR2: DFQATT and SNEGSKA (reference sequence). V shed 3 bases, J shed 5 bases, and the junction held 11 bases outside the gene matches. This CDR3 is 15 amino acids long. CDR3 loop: CSAREGSGSSETQYF. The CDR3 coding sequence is TGCAGTGCTAGGGAAGGGAGCGGGAGTTCGGAGACCCAGTACTTC.

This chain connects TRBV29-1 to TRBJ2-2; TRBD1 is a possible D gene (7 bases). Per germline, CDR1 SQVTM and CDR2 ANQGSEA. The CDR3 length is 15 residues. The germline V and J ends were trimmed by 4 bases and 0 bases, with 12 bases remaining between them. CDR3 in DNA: TGCAGCGTTGCCCGCGGGACAGCGAACACCGGGGAGCTGTTTTTT. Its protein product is CSVARGTANTGELFF.

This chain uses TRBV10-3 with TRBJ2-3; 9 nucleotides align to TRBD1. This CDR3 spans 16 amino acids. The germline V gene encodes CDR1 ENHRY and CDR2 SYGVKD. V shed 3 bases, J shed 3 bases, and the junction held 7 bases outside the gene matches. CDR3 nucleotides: TGTGCCATCAGTGAATTGACAGGGGGAACGACAGATACGCAGTATTTT. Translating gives CAISELTGGTTDTQYF.

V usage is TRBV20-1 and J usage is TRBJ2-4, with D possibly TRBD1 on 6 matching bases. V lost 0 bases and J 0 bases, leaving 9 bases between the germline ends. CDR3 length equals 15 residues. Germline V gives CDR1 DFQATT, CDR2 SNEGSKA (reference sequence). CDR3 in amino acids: CSARDGQLAKNIQYF. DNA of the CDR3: TGCAGTGCTAGAGACGGACAGCTAGCCAAAAACATTCAGTACTTC.

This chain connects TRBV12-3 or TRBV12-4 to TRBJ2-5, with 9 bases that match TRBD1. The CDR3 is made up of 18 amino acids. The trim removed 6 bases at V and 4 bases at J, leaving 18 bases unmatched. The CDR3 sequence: CASSPIPTGGERGETQYF. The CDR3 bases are TGTGCCAGCAGCCCAATTCCCACAGGGGGCGAGAGGGGAGAGACCCAGTACTTC.

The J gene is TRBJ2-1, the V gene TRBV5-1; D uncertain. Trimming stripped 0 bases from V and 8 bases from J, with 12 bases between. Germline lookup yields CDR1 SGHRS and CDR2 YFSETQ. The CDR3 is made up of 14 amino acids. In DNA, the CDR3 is TGCGCCAGCAGCTTGGATATGGCGGCCCATGAGCAGTTCTTC. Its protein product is CASSLDMAAHEQFF.

CDR3 loop: CASSRTGEGSRPGELFF. The CDR3 nucleotides are TGTGCCAGCAGTAGGACAGGGGAGGGGTCGAGACCCGGGGAGCTGTTTTTT. The genes are TRBV5-5 and TRBJ2-2; 9 bases are shared with TRBD1. The CDR3 loop spans 17 amino acids. Germline-derived CDR1 and CDR2 are SGHKS and YYEKEE (reference sequence). The V segment lost 5 bases and the J segment 6 bases; nucleotides outside the gene matches: 14.

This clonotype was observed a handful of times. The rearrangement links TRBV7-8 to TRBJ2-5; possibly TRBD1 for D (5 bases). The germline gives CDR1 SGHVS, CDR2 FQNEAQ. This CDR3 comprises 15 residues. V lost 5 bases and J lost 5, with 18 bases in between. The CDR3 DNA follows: TGTGCCAGCAGCCTAGTCCGGACACCCCAGGAGACCCAGTACTTC. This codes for CASSLVRTPQETQYF.

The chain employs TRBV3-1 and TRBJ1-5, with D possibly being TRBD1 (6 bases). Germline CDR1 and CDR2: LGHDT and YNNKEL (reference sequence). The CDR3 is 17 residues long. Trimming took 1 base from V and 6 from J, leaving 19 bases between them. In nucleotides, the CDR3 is TGTGCCAGCAGCCAAGGGGGGCGTCAGGGAAGCGGTCAGCCCCAGCATTTT. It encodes CASSQGGRQGSGQPQHF.

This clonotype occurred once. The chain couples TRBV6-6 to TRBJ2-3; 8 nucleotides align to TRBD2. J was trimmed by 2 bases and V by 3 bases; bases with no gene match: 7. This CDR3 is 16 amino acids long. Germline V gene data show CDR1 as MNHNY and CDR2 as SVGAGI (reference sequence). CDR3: CASSYLAGRLTDTQYF. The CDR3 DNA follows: TGTGCCAGCAGTTATTTAGCGGGGCGTCTCACAGATACGCAGTATTTT.

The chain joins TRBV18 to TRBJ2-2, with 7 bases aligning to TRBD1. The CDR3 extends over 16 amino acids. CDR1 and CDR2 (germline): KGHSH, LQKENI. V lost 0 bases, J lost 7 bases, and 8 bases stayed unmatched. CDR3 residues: CASSPPTGTANGELFF. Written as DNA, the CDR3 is TGTGCCAGCTCACCACCAACCGGGACAGCTAACGGGGAGCTGTTTTTT.

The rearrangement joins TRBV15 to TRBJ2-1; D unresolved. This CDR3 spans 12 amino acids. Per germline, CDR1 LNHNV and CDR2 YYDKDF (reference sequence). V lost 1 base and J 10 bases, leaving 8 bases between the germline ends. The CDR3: CATSRVAEEQFF. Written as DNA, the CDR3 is TGTGCCACCAGCAGAGTGGCTGAAGAGCAGTTCTTC. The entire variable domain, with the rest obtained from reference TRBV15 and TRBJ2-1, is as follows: DAMVIQNPRYQVTQFGKPVTLSCSQTLNHNVMYWYQQKSSQAPKLLFHYYDKDFNNEADTPDNFQSRRPNTSFCFLDIRSPGLGDTAMYLCATSRVAEEQFFGPGTRLTVL.

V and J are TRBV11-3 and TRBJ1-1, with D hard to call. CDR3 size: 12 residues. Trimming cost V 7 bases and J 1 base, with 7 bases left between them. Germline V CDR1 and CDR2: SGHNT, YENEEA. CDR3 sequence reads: CASTDGNTEAFF. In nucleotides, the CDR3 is TGTGCCAGCACCGACGGGAACACTGAAGCTTTCTTT.

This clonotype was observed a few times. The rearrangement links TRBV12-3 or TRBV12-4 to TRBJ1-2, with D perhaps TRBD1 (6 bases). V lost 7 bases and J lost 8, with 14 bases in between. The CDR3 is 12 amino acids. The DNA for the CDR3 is TGTGCCAGCACCGAGGACAGAGAAGGCTACACCTTC. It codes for CASTEDREGYTF.

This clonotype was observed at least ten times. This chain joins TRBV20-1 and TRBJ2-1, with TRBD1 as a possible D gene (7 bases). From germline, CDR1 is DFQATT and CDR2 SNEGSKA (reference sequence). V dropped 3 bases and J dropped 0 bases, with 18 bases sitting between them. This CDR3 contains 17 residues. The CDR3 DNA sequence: TGCAGTGCTAGTCCCGGCCCGGGGGACAGCTCCTACAATGAGCAGTTCTTC. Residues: CSASPGPGDSSYNEQFF.

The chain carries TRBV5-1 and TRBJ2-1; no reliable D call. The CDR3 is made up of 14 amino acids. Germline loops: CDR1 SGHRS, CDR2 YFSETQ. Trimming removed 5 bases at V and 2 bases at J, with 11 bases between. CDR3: CASRLTAPYNEQFF. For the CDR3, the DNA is TGCGCCAGCAGACTAACCGCGCCCTACAATGAGCAGTTCTTC.

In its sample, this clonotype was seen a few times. This chain's CDR3 is CSSEGSGSYNEQFF. CDR3 nucleotides: TGCAGCTCGGAGGGGAGCGGCTCCTACAATGAGCAGTTCTTC. The V gene is TRBV20-1, the J gene TRBJ2-1; TRBD2 is a possible D gene (6 bases). The CDR3 length is 14 residues. CDR1 and CDR2 from the germline V gene are DFQATT and SNEGSKA (reference sequence).

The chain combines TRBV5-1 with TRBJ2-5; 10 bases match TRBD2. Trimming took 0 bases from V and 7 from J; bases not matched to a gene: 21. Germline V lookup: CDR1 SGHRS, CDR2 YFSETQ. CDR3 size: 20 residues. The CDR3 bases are TGCGCCAGCAGCTTGGTCCTATCCAGCAGACTAGCGGGTCCAACGGCGACCCAGTACTTC. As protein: CASSLVLSSRLAGPTATQYF.

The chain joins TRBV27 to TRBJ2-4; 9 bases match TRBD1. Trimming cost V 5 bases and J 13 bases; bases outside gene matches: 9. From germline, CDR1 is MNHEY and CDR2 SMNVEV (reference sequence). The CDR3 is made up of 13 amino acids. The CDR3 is CASSTDRGGEQYF. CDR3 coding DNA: TGTGCCAGCAGTACGGACAGGGGAGGGGAGCAGTACTTC.

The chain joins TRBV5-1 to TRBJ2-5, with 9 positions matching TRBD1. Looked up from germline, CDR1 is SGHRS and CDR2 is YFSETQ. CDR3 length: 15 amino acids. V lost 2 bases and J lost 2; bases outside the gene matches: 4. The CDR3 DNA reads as TGCGCCAGCAGCTTCGGGACAGGGCATCAAGAGACCCAGTACTTC. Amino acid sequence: CASSFGTGHQETQYF.

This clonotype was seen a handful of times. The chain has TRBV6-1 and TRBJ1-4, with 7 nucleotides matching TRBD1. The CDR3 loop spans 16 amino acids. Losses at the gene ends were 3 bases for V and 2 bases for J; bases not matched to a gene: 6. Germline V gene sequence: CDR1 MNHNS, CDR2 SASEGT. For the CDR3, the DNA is TGTGCCAGCAGTGATCGAAGGGGGCTTACTAATGAAAAACTGTTTTTT. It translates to CASSDRRGLTNEKLFF.

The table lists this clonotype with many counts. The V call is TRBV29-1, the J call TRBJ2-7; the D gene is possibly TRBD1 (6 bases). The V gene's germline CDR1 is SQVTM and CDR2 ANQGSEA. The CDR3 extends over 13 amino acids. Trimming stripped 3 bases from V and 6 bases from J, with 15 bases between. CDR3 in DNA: TGCAGCGTTGAGTTGGGGGCCTTAGGCGAGCAGTACTTC. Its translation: CSVELGALGEQYF.

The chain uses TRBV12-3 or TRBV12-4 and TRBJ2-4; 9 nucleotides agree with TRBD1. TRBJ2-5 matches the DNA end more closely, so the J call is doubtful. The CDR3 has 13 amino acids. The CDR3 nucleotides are TGTGCCAGCAAGACAGGGGGTGGCGAGACCCAGTACTTC. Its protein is CASKTGGGETQYF.

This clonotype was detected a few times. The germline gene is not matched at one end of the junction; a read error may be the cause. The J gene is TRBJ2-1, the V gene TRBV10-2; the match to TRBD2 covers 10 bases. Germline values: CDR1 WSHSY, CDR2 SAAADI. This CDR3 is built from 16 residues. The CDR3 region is CASRASGSLSNNEQFF. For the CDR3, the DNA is TGCGCCAGCAGGGCTAGCGGGAGTCTCTCCAACAATGAGCAGTTCTTC.

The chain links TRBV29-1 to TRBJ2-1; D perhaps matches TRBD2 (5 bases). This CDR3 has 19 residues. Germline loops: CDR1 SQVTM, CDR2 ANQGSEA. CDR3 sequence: CNAIEASRAGKITGNEQFF. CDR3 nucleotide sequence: TGCAACGCCATCGAAGCCTCGCGGGCCGGGAAGATTACGGGCAATGAGCAGTTCTTC.

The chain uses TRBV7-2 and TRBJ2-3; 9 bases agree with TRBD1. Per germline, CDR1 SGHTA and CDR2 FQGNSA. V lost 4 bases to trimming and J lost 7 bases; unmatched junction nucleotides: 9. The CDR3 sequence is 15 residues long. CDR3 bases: TGTGCCAGCAGCTCCCCTGACAGGGGGATCTATACGCAGTATTTT. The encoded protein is CASSSPDRGIYTQYF.